This T cell receptor (beta chain) was sequenced during a study of CD8+CD57+ T cells in acquired aplastic anemia. The use of genomic DNA as template underpinned the TCR beta VDJ and CDR3 profiling. TCRdb independently ran MiXCR on the reads; one entry per CDR3 protein. Among approximately 250,000 distinct CDR3 sequences listed, 82% were seen once. Sequenced patients had shown CD8+CD57+ cell expansion by flow cytometry. Comments on this clonotype: The DNA is omitted, as the CDR3 cannot be located on it reliably, and the CDR3 follows TCRdb's listing.

A total of 14 residues make up the CDR3, ends included. Germline lookup yields CDR1 SGHTA and CDR2 FQGTGA. The source is a human donor with aplastic anemia. What was sequenced was sorted CD4+, CD8+, or CD8+CD57+ T cells (not recorded which) from PBMCs. The gene calls are TRBV7-3 and TRBJ1-2. CDR3 loop: CASSPGLAGGYTFF.